This T cell receptor (beta chain) emerged from a study of control samples from healthy donors and cancer patients (TCRdb year 2020). For this chain, trimming is 7 bases at the V end and 3 bases at the J end, and the number of junction bases without a gene match is 11. The cysteine opens and the phenylalanine closes a CDR3 of 17 amino acids. Just the 51-base CDR3 DNA is kept, in frame starting at base 1. CDR1 and CDR2, looked up from the germline V gene, are KGHDR and SFDVKD. The library relied on the immunoSEQ multiplex PCR assay. The source is immuneACCESS, and TCRdb retained only in-frame sequences with V and J called. Part of the clones is not carried over; for the studies checked, unresolved V genes explain less than half of this, and the remainder is unexplained. Here the sample has some 130,000 clones; 80% to 95% occur a single time. The top ten constitute around 2.5% of the sample. About this clone: No antigen is known for it. No quality values exist for individual bases; no much larger clone is one base distant.

This TCR was recovered from a man aged 35 to 55 in good health. Rearrangement joined TRBV24-1 to TRBJ1-5; TRBD1 fits 10 bases in the junction. Input material: blood. The CDR3 has the sequence CATSLGQGPSTNQPQHF. Here is the DNA: TGTGCCACCAGCCTGGGACAGGGGCCGTCGACCAATCAGCCCCAGCATTTT.